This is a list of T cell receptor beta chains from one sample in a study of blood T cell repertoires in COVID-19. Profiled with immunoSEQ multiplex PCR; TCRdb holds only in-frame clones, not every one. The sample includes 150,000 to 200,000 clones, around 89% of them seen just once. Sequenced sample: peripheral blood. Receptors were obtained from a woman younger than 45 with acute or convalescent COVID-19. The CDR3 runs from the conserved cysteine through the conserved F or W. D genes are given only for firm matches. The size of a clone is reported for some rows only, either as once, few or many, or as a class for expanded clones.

cdr3_nt: TGTGCCAGCAGCCAACCGGGACTACTATACGAGCAGTACTTC; cdr3_aa: CASSQPGLLYEQYF; j_call: TRBJ2-7; clone_size: .; v_call: TRBV7-9; d_call: TRBD2
cdr3_nt: TGTGCCAGCCGTCGGGGGGCGAACACCGGGGAGCTGTTTTTT; cdr3_aa: CASRRGANTGELFF; j_call: TRBJ2-2; clone_size: .; v_call: TRBV7-9; d_call: TRBD2
cdr3_nt: TGTGCCAGCAGTTCCGCGGGAGAAGGGTCAGAGACCCAGTACTTC; cdr3_aa: CASSSAGEGSETQYF; j_call: TRBJ2-5; clone_size: once; v_call: TRBV28; d_call: TRBD2
cdr3_nt: TGTGCCAGCAAGAGGACAGGGGGCGCTTTGCTTTTCTTT; cdr3_aa: CASKRTGGALLFF; j_call: TRBJ1-1; clone_size: .; v_call: TRBV3-1/TRBV3-2; d_call: TRBD1
cdr3_nt: TGCAGCGTTGACAGTTTCTCGTCAGAGACCCAGTACTTC; cdr3_aa: CSVDSFSSETQYF; j_call: TRBJ2-5; clone_size: .; v_call: TRBV29-1; d_call: .
cdr3_nt: TGTGCCAGCTCACCAGCATTCACTAGCTATCCATCAGATACGCAGTATTTT; cdr3_aa: CASSPAFTSYPSDTQYF; j_call: TRBJ2-3; clone_size: .; v_call: TRBV18; d_call: .
cdr3_nt: TGTGCCAGCAGGTCACAGTCTGGTGAAGGTCAGCCCCAGCATTTT; cdr3_aa: CASRSQSGEGQPQHF; j_call: TRBJ1-5; clone_size: .; v_call: TRBV2; d_call: .
cdr3_nt: TGCGCCAGCAGCTCCGGACAGGGGGTAGGGTATGGCTACACCTTC; cdr3_aa: CASSSGQGVGYGYTF; j_call: TRBJ1-2; clone_size: .; v_call: TRBV5-1; d_call: TRBD1
cdr3_nt: TGTGCCAGCTCCTCGGACAGCTCCTCCTACGAGCAGTACTTC; cdr3_aa: CASSSDSSSYEQYF; j_call: TRBJ2-7; clone_size: .; v_call: TRBV18; d_call: .
cdr3_nt: TGTGCCAGCAGTTTCGCTTCGGGTCTAACTAATGAAAAACTGTTTTTT; cdr3_aa: CASSFASGLTNEKLFF; j_call: TRBJ1-4; clone_size: .; v_call: TRBV28; d_call: .
cdr3_nt: TGTGCCAGCAGCTTGGTGAGGCCCTACTCCTACAATGAGCAGTTCTTC; cdr3_aa: CASSLVRPYSYNEQFF; j_call: TRBJ2-1; clone_size: once; v_call: TRBV5-8; d_call: .
cdr3_nt: TGTGCCAGTGGGATCGCAGGGGCAGATACGCAGTATTTT; cdr3_aa: CASGIAGADTQYF; j_call: TRBJ2-3; clone_size: .; v_call: TRBV2; d_call: .
cdr3_nt: TGTGCCAGCAGCCAAGATCCGGGACAGGGATATGTGCGGGAGCTGTTTTTT; cdr3_aa: CASSQDPGQGYVRELFF; j_call: TRBJ2-2; clone_size: .; v_call: TRBV4-2; d_call: TRBD1
cdr3_nt: TGCGCCAGCAGCTTGGTCCGGGAGACCCAGTACTTC; cdr3_aa: CASSLVRETQYF; j_call: TRBJ2-5; clone_size: .; v_call: TRBV5-1; d_call: .
cdr3_nt: TGTGCCAGCAGCCGAGGGTACGGGACTAGCTCTCACGAGCAGTACTTC; cdr3_aa: CASSRGYGTSSHEQYF; j_call: TRBJ2-7; clone_size: .; v_call: TRBV4-2; d_call: TRBD2
cdr3_nt: TGTGCCACCAGTGATCGACAGGGGGCGGGCGAGCCCCAGCATTTT; cdr3_aa: CATSDRQGAGEPQHF; j_call: TRBJ1-5; clone_size: .; v_call: TRBV24-1; d_call: TRBD1
cdr3_nt: TGCGCCAGCAGCTTGGCCCTAGCGGGTTACGCGAACACCGGGGAGCTGTTTTTT; cdr3_aa: CASSLALAGYANTGELFF; j_call: TRBJ2-2; clone_size: .; v_call: TRBV5-1; d_call: TRBD2
cdr3_nt: TGTGCCATCAGCGGGGGACTAGTCGGGGAACAAGAGACCCAGTACTTC; cdr3_aa: CAISGGLVGEQETQYF; j_call: TRBJ2-5; clone_size: .; v_call: TRBV10-3; d_call: TRBD2
cdr3_nt: TGTGCCAGCAGTACTATATTGCGGGGGGCTAGTCAGCCCCAGCATTTT; cdr3_aa: CASSTILRGASQPQHF; j_call: TRBJ1-5; clone_size: .; v_call: TRBV7-8; d_call: .
cdr3_nt: TGTGCCAGCCGGGACAGGGCTGGTGAGCAGTACTTC; cdr3_aa: CASRDRAGEQYF; j_call: TRBJ2-7; clone_size: .; v_call: TRBV2; d_call: TRBD1